The 2 T cell receptor beta chains given below trace back to one sample, sequenced in a study of early T cells in non-severe SARS-CoV-2 infection. TCRdb called the 5' RACE reads again in MiXCR, with one record for every CDR3 protein. The repertoire holds some 19,000 distinct CDR3 sequences, with approximately 4.4% as singletons. Sequencing input: whole blood. The receptor source for this set is an adult who was a healthcare worker with PCR-confirmed SARS-CoV-2 infection or an uninfected control (not recorded which).

This clonotype was counted many times. The V gene is TRBV7-9, the J gene TRBJ2-4; possible D gene TRBD1, 6 bases. The CDR3 loop spans 15 amino acids. Trimming removed 6 bases at V and 2 bases at J, with 14 bases between. CDR1 SEHNR and CDR2 FQNEAQ come from the germline V gene (reference sequence). CDR3 nucleotides: TGTGCCAGCAGGCCTACAGGGACCTCCAAAAACATTCAGTACTTC. Protein product: CASRPTGTSKNIQYF.

At least ten counts were recorded for this clonotype. V gene TRBV7-2 combines with J gene TRBJ2-3; 14 nucleotides match TRBD2. V gave up 8 bases and J gave up 6 bases; unmatched junction bases: 13. The length of the CDR3 is 17 residues. Germline V gene data show CDR1 as SGHTA and CDR2 as FQGNSA. CDR3 DNA sequence: TGTGCCAGCCGGACTAGCGGGGGGTCCCAAAATGGGGATACGCAGTATTTT. Its protein product is CASRTSGGSQNGDTQYF. The complete variable domain, with remaining parts taken from reference TRBV7-2 and TRBJ2-3, reads GAGVSQSPSNKVTEKGKDVELRCDPISGHTALYWYRQSLGQGLEFLIYFQGNSAPDKSGLPSDRFSAERTGGSVSTLTIQRTQQEDSAVYLCASRTSGGSQNGDTQYFGPGTRLTVL.